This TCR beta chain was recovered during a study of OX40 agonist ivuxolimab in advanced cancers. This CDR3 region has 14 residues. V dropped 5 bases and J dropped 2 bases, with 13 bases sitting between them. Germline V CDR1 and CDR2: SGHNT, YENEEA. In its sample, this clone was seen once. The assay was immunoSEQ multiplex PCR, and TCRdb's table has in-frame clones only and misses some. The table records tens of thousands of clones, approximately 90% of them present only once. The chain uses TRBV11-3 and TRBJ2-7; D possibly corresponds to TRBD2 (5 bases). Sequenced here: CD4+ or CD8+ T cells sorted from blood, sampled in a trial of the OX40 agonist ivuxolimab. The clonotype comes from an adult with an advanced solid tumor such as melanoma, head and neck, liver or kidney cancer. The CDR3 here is CASSLSDLAYEQYF. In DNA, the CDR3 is TGTGCCAGCAGCCTCTCGGACTTAGCCTACGAGCAGTACTTC. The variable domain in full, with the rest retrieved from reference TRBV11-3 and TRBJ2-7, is EAGVVQSPRYKIIEKKQPVAFWCNPISGHNTLYWYLQNLGQGPELLIRYENEEAVDDSQLPKDRFSAERLKGVDSTLKIQPAELGDSAVYLCASSLSDLAYEQYFGPGTRLTVT.